The rows below give T cell receptor beta chains drawn from one sample of a study of blood T cells in healthy people across ages. TCRdb called the 5' RACE reads again in MiXCR, with one record for every CDR3 protein. The sample contains over 1,300,000 distinct CDR3 sequences, around 55% of which appear only once. The sample was blood. These receptors came from a man aged 18 to 30 in good health. Each CDR3 is given with its conserved first and last residue. The D gene is left open where the match is weak. The size entry is marked missing in some rows and otherwise reads once, few, many or a size class.

d_call,clone_size,v_call,j_call,cdr3_aa
NA,NA,TRBV9,TRBJ2-3,CASRQQGSAADTQYF
NA,NA,TRBV4-2,TRBJ2-5,CASSQVRGPLGYQETQYF
TRBD1,NA,TRBV15,TRBJ2-1,CATSWGQGVSYNEQFF
TRBD1,NA,TRBV20-1,TRBJ2-7,CSADPREQGASYEQYF
NA,NA,TRBV5-6,TRBJ1-1,CASSLAPFTIPNTEAFF
TRBD1,NA,TRBV25-1,TRBJ1-2,CATTGTGYGYTF
NA,NA,TRBV2,TRBJ2-1,CASAPGKYNEQFF
NA,few,TRBV28,TRBJ2-5,CASSFRRDYQETQYF
NA,NA,TRBV4-1,TRBJ2-2,CASSQVGVNTGELFF
NA,NA,TRBV6-1,TRBJ2-3,CASSEDGPQYF
NA,few,TRBV29-1,TRBJ2-7,CSVLDKNPSEQYF
NA,NA,TRBV12-3/TRBV12-4,TRBJ1-4,CASSSDPRNYNEKLFF
NA,NA,TRBV10-3,TRBJ1-4,CAISEDVATNEKLFF
NA,few,TRBV10-3,TRBJ2-3,CAISESPEGSTDTQYF
NA,NA,TRBV20-1,TRBJ2-1,CSAREASDNEQFF
NA,NA,TRBV3-1,TRBJ2-6,CASSQEAGVWTNVLTF
TRBD1,few,TRBV4-1,TRBJ1-5,CASSRTGGFQPQHF
NA,NA,TRBV7-9,TRBJ2-7,CASNFGGEQYF
TRBD2,NA,TRBV10-3,TRBJ2-5,CAISEGGQRGDPNPGEETQYF
NA,NA,TRBV7-9,TRBJ2-1,CASKEYRVGSYNEQFF
NA,NA,TRBV4-1,TRBJ2-7,CASSQEPTAYYEQYF
NA,NA,TRBV20-1,TRBJ2-1,CSALTESSYNEQFF
NA,NA,TRBV3-1,TRBJ2-3,CASSAHRGGNTGNTQYF
NA,few,TRBV6-1,TRBJ1-1,CASRAGQNTEAFF
TRBD2,NA,TRBV29-1,TRBJ2-7,CSVRSGETYEQYF
NA,NA,TRBV12-3/TRBV12-4,TRBJ2-1,CASSFPEFPNEQFF
NA,once,TRBV20-1,TRBJ2-7,CSARDLIGSYEQYF
TRBD1,NA,TRBV5-6,TRBJ2-7,CASNSEGQGTYEQYF
NA,NA,TRBV5-5,TRBJ1-5,CASSLGDDNQPQHF
NA,few,TRBV27,TRBJ2-7,CASSDGLPGEQYF
NA,NA,TRBV5-5,TRBJ2-3,CASSLVTVSTDTQYF
TRBD1,few,TRBV29-1,TRBJ1-1,CSVQPTGGNTEAFF
TRBD1,NA,TRBV6-1,TRBJ2-7,CASSEAHQGAAYEQYF
NA,NA,TRBV2,TRBJ2-1,CASTGPRSYNEQFF
NA,NA,TRBV5-5,TRBJ2-5,CASSPWDGAKETQYF
NA,NA,TRBV12-3/TRBV12-4,TRBJ2-7,CASRLAITYEQYF
TRBD2,NA,TRBV20-1,TRBJ2-5,CSVHQTRTSAQETQYF
TRBD1,few,TRBV12-3/TRBV12-4,NA,CASSLAGDRTLYEQYF
NA,NA,TRBV7-9,TRBJ2-1,CASSSGRNPYNEQFF
NA,few,TRBV4-3,TRBJ1-2,CASSFDRLANYGYTF
TRBD2,NA,TRBV5-6,NA,CASSDSGSETQYF
TRBD2,NA,TRBV7-2,TRBJ2-1,CASSFSGSSRGEQFF
TRBD1,NA,TRBV15,TRBJ2-3,CATVRVGQSTDTQYF
NA,NA,TRBV4-1,TRBJ2-5,CASSLTGQSQETQYF
NA,NA,TRBV9,TRBJ1-1,CASSGAVDRHTEAFF
NA,few,TRBV7-9,TRBJ2-7,CASSATGGPNYEQYF